The present T cell receptor (beta chain) was sequenced within a study of blood T cell repertoires in COVID-19. Germline CDR1 and CDR2: SEHNR and FQNEAQ (reference sequence). The CDR3 extends over 14 amino acids. Trimming pared 2 bases from V and 3 bases from J, leaving 7 bases between. The data were produced by immunoSEQ multiplex PCR, yet TCRdb's version contains in-frame clones alone and is incomplete. In the table there are about 220,000 clones, roughly 80% of which are singletons. Specimen: PBMCs or T cells enriched from blood (not recorded which). This TCR derives from a woman aged 40-49 years with acute COVID-19. The chain is built from TRBV7-9 and TRBJ2-2; D not resolved. The CDR3 region has the DNA TGTGCCAGCAGCTTACACGTAGACACCGGGGAGCTGTTTTTT. Translated: CASSLHVDTGELFF.